The rows below give T cell receptor beta chains drawn from one sample of a study of memory CD4+ T cells and cytomegalovirus serostatus. Measured with immunoSEQ multiplex PCR; TCRdb has only the in-frame clones, and not every one. This table has under 70,000 clones, roughly 81% appearing once. The sample consisted of memory CD4+ T cells from blood. The receptor set was obtained from an adult in good health and CMV-seronegative. Both conserved end residues are part of each CDR3. The order of the fields is CDR3 length, J gene, V gene, CDR3 protein.

length: 16; J: TRBJ2-3; V: TRBV5-6; CDR3: CASSLEGASLADTQYF
length: 17; J: TRBJ2-1; V: TRBV15; CDR3: CATSPSRGRSSYNEQFF
length: 12; J: TRBJ1-3; V: TRBV30; CDR3: CAWGVSGNTIYF
length: 16; J: TRBJ1-5; V: TRBV4-1; CDR3: CASSQDHRASNQPQHF
length: 13; J: TRBJ2-2; V: TRBV5-4; CDR3: CASSTRGPGELFF
length: 14; J: TRBJ2-5; V: TRBV19; CDR3: CASSIATRGETQYF
length: 11; J: TRBJ2-3; V: TRBV7-2; CDR3: CASKNTDTQYF
length: 14; J: TRBJ1-5; V: TRBV2; CDR3: CASSEKGSNQPQHF
length: 16; J: TRBJ1-5; V: TRBV28; CDR3: CASSPWDRGRNQPQHF
length: 16; J: TRBJ1-4; V: TRBV5-1; CDR3: CASSLALGAPGEKLFF
length: 13; J: TRBJ2-7; V: TRBV6-5; CDR3: CASSLLRSSEQYF
length: 17; J: TRBJ1-2; V: TRBV23-1; CDR3: CASSQLGATNPNYGYTF
length: 16; J: TRBJ2-1; V: TRBV14; CDR3: CASSQFKSTLYNEQFF
length: 16; J: TRBJ1-1; V: TRBV7-2; CDR3: CASSSISRRVNTEAFF
length: 15; J: TRBJ2-7; V: TRBV7-2; CDR3: CASAPGTGFSYEQYF
length: 13; J: TRBJ2-2; V: TRBV29-1; CDR3: CSVDRGLSGELFF
length: 14; J: TRBJ2-1; V: TRBV5-1; CDR3: CASSLGQGAGKQFF
length: 14; J: TRBJ2-7; V: TRBV7-2; CDR3: CASTWGAGAYEQYF
length: 15; J: TRBJ2-3; V: TRBV28; CDR3: CATGGTGKLTDTQYF
length: 13; J: TRBJ2-7; V: TRBV28; CDR3: CASSLDGGLPQYF
length: 14; J: TRBJ1-5; V: TRBV10-3; CDR3: CAISERGDSQPQHF
length: 15; J: TRBJ2-7; V: TRBV11-1; CDR3: CASSRDRGISYEQYF
length: 14; J: TRBJ2-7; V: TRBV28; CDR3: CASISASSSYEQYF
length: 18; J: TRBJ1-1; V: TRBV4-2; CDR3: CASSQGYTSGTANTEAFF
length: 14; J: TRBJ1-1; V: TRBV15; CDR3: CATSRDERNTEAFF
length: 13; J: TRBJ2-5; V: TRBV9; CDR3: CASSIGQQETQYF
length: 16; J: TRBJ2-3; V: TRBV7-9; CDR3: CASSFPHGSGTDTQYF
length: 16; J: TRBJ2-5; V: TRBV5-8; CDR3: CASSFGTGASQETQYF
length: 14; J: TRBJ2-7; V: TRBV19; CDR3: CASSIGSGSYEQYF
length: 14; J: TRBJ2-5; V: TRBV5-4; CDR3: CASSPRGEGETQYF
length: 14; J: TRBJ1-4; V: TRBV9; CDR3: CASSAQGAREKLFF
length: 15; J: TRBJ2-2; V: TRBV9; CDR3: CASSARIAGGGELFF